The present entry profiles one T cell receptor (beta chain) with its context. As originally analysed: Reference gene primers were amplified, and this amplification served to estimate nucleated cell counts. The repertoire was sequenced with immunoSEQ multiplex PCR; TCRdb's copy has only in-frame clones and lacks some. The V and J calls and clone size are taken from that table; D and trimming were inferred from the DNA. The sample contains about 140,000 clones, around 90% of which appear only once. Germline CDR1 reads MDHEN; CDR2 reads SYDVKM. The CDR3 extends over 15 amino acids. The ends lost 4 bases at V and 5 bases at J; junction bases unmatched: 6. The sample is drawn from a study of blood T cell repertoires in COVID-19. Study background: COVID-19 samples, acute and convalescent, were from the United States, Italy and Spain. PBMCs, B-cell-depleted T cells, or T cells were the source of the cDNA or gDNA that made up the material.

This receptor was obtained from a woman aged 60-75 years with acute or convalescent COVID-19. The V and J genes are TRBV28 and TRBJ1-4, with 8 nucleotides matching TRBD1. The sample was peripheral blood. This chain's CDR3 is CASSSWTGLNEKLFF. The DNA of the CDR3 is TGTGCCAGCAGTTCCTGGACAGGGTTAAATGAAAAACTGTTTTTT.